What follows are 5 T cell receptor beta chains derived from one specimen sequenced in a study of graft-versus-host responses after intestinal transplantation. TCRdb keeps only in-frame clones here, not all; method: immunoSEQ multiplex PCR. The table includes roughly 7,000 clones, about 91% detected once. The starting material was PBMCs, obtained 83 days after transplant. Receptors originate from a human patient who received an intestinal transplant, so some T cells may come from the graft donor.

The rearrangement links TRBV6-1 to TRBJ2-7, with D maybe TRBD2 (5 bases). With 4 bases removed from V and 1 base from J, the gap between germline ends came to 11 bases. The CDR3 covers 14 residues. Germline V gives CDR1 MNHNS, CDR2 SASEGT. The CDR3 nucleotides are TGTGCCAGCAGTGTCCCGGGATCTTCCTACGAGCAGTACTTC. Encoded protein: CASSVPGSSYEQYF.

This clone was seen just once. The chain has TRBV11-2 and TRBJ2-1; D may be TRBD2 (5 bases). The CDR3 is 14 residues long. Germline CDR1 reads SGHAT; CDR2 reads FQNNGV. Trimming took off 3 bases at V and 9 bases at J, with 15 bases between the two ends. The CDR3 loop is CASSFEGSESEQFF. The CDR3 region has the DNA TGTGCCAGCAGCTTTGAGGGTAGCGAAAGTGAGCAGTTCTTC.

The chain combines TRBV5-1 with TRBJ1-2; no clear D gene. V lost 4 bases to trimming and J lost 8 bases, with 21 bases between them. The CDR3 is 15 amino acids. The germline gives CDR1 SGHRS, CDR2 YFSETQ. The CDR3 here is CASSPLSPGSEGYTF. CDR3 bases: TGCGCCAGCAGCCCACTTAGCCCGGGGTCAGAGGGCTACACCTTC.

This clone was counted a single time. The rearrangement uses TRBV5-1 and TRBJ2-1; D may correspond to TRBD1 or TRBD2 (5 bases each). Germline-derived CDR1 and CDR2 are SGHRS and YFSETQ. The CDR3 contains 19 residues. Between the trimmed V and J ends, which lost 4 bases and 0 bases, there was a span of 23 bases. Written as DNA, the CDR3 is TGCGCCAGCAGCACCCCATGGGACGCAGCAGACTTCTCCTACAATGAGCAGTTCTTC. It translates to CASSTPWDAADFSYNEQFF.

CDR3 in DNA: TGTGCCAGCAGACCCGGGACTAGCGGGGGTAGCTCCTACAATGAGCAGTTCTTC. It specifies CASRPGTSGGSSYNEQFF. The genes are TRBV5-5 and TRBJ2-1, with 14 bases matching TRBD2. V gave up 5 bases and J gave up 0 bases; unmatched junction bases: 7. The CDR3 is 18 residues long. Germline CDR1 SGHKS, CDR2 YYEKEE (reference sequence). Full variable domain (remainder filled in from reference TRBV5-5 and TRBJ2-1): DAGVTQSPTHLIKTRGQQVTLRCSPISGHKSVSWYQQVLGQGPQFIFQYYEKEERGRGNFPDRFSARQFPNYSSELNVNALLLGDSALYLCASRPGTSGGSSYNEQFFGPGTRLTVL.